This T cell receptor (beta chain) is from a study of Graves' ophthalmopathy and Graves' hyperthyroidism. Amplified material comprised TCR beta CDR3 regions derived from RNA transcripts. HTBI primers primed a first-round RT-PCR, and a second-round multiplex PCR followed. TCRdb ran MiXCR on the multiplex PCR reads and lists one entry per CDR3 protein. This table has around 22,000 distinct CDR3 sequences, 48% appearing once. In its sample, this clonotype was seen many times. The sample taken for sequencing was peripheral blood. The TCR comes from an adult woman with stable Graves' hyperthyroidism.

The CDR3 spells CASMNRSSYEQYF. The CDR3 DNA follows: TGTGCCAGCATGAACCGTAGCTCCTACGAGCAGTACTTC. The chain is built from TRBV6-1 and TRBJ2-7; D call uncertain. Trimming removed 7 bases from V and 0 bases from J, with 10 bases in between. Germline V gene sequence: CDR1 MNHNS, CDR2 SASEGT. The CDR3 has 13 residues.